This entry concerns a single T cell receptor (beta chain). In the authors' methods: The assay estimated nucleated cells by amplifying reference gene primers. This table comes from immunoSEQ multiplex PCR, and its TCRdb copy is limited to in-frame clones, with some not included. Clonal size and the V and J genes are those of that table, whereas D and trimming came from the DNA. The sample holds about 270,000 clones, under 90% seen once. This specimen belongs to a study of blood T cell repertoires in COVID-19. Overall study: In each case, the material was cDNA or gDNA derived from T cells, B-cell-depleted T cells, or PBMCs.

The age range of participants was about 18 to 90 years, with residence in about 25 US areas. All recovered Cohort 3 donors got two negative PCRs, got clearance, or saw symptom resolution. CDR1 is KGHDR, CDR2 SFDVKD, per germline. The CDR3 covers 13 residues. With 10 bases clipped from V and 2 bases from J, the junction kept 6 bases outside the gene matches. The receptor was derived from a man between 18 and 29 years old who had recovered from COVID-19. The sample taken for sequencing was PBMCs or T cells enriched from blood (not recorded which). The chain combines TRBV24-1 with TRBJ2-7, with 8 bases lining up with TRBD1. CDR3 protein: CATHRDRTYEQYF. The CDR3 DNA sequence: TGTGCCACGCATAGGGACAGGACCTACGAGCAGTACTTC.